This T cell receptor (beta chain) was recorded in a study of shared clonotypes between healthy human individuals. Once extracted for a subset, genomic DNA was divided evenly among several immunoSEQ plates. Using immunoSEQ multiplex PCR, the repertoire was profiled, and TCRdb retains in-frame clones only, with some absent. The table records roughly 2.2 million clones, approximately 93% of them present only once. As concerns this clone: Its antigen is undetermined.

Findings of the study overall: Approximately 4.6% of naive CD4 clonotypes were shared across several donors. Collection of samples was limited to blood; tissue repertoires likely differ. Naive subsets generally exceeded memory subsets in estimated richness.

The source of this sequence is a man younger than 35 in good health. Some clones in this sample may be carry-over from other donors' samples. The sample was naive CD4+ T cells from PBMCs. Subset noted: CD45RA+ positively selected.

The CDR3 is CASSIGRDYGYTF. The CDR3, as DNA: TGTGCCAGTAGTATCGGCAGGGACTATGGCTACACCTTC. The V and J genes are TRBV19 and TRBJ1-2, with D tentatively TRBD1 (5 bases). The CDR3 extends over 13 amino acids. V was clipped by 3 bases and J by 3 bases, with 8 bases between them. Looked up from germline, CDR1 is LNHDA and CDR2 is SQIVND (reference sequence).